Presented here are 21 T cell receptor beta chains from one specimen sequenced in a study of radiation and T cells in renal cell carcinoma. Assay: immunoSEQ multiplex PCR; the TCRdb copy retains only in-frame clones and omits some. Counted here are some 130,000 clones, more than 80% occurring once; the ten biggest clones make up under 2.5%. The time point is: blood 2 weeks post-SBRT. Noted treatment: 15 Gy SBRT to primary tumor, nephrectomy 4 weeks later. Source: blood, taken from a patient whose treatment included radiotherapy and nephrectomy. The receptors here all came from a woman in her sixties with renal cell carcinoma.

This clone appeared many times. This chain connects TRBV25-1 to TRBJ2-3; 7 bases agree with TRBD2. Germline CDR1 is MGHDK and CDR2 is SYGVNS. The CDR3 length is 14 residues. The V segment lost 3 bases and the J segment 6 bases; nucleotides outside the gene matches: 6. This CDR3 is CASSEGGSGDTQYF. The CDR3 DNA follows: TGTGCCAGCAGTGAGGGGGGTAGCGGGGATACGCAGTATTTT.

This clone has only a few counts. V gene TRBV27 combines with J gene TRBJ1-1; D not resolved. Germline V gene lookup returns CDR1 MNHEY and CDR2 SMNVEV (reference sequence). The V end was cut by 6 bases, the J end by 4 bases, with 15 bases between. The CDR3 totals 14 residues. The CDR3 here is CASSRPGDGTEAFF. In nucleotides, the CDR3 is TGTGCCAGCAGCCGACCTGGGGATGGCACTGAAGCTTTCTTT.

The chain has TRBV6-5 and TRBJ1-1; TRBD1 matches at 7 bases. The CDR3 runs 14 residues. Per germline, CDR1 MNHEY and CDR2 SVGAGI. Losses at the gene ends were 0 bases for V and 7 bases for J; bases not matched to a gene: 5. The CDR3 coding sequence is TGTGCCAGCAGTTACTCGAGGGACAGCAGTGAAGCTTTCTTT. Residues: CASSYSRDSSEAFF.

This chain links TRBV19 with TRBJ2-5; the match to TRBD2 covers 10 bases. The germline V gene encodes CDR1 LNHDA and CDR2 SQIVND (reference sequence). V gave up 4 bases and J gave up 4 bases; unmatched junction bases: 6. This CDR3 is built from 15 residues. The CDR3 sequence: CASSTTSGVVETQYF. The CDR3 DNA reads TGTGCCAGTAGTACTACTAGCGGGGTCGTAGAGACCCAGTACTTC. The whole variable domain, filled in from reference TRBV19 and TRBJ2-5, reads DGGITQSPKYLFRKEGQNVTLSCEQNLNHDAMYWYRQDPGQGLRLIYYSQIVNDFQKGDIAEGYSVSREKKESFPLTVTSAQKNPTAFYLCASSTTSGVVETQYFGPGTRLLVL.

The chain's CDR3 is CASSLPRWNTEAFF. As DNA, the CDR3 is TGTGCCAGCAGTTTACCCAGGTGGAACACTGAAGCTTTCTTT. This chain links TRBV28 with TRBJ1-1; D gene ambiguous. The CDR3 covers 14 residues. Trimming removed 2 bases at V and 1 base at J, with 8 bases between. Looked up from germline, CDR1 is MDHEN and CDR2 is SYDVKM.

The chain has TRBV5-1 and TRBJ2-7, with 9 bases matching TRBD1. The ends lost 1 base at V and 7 bases at J; junction bases unmatched: 6. Germline V lookup: CDR1 SGHRS, CDR2 YFSETQ. The CDR3 sequence is 14 residues long. CDR3 residues: CASSLRDRAGEQYF. In DNA form, the CDR3 reads TGCGCCAGCAGCTTGAGGGACAGGGCAGGGGAGCAGTACTTC. Full variable domain (rest looked up from reference TRBV5-1 and TRBJ2-7): KAGVTQTPRYLIKTRGQQVTLSCSPISGHRSVSWYQQTPGQGLQFLFEYFSETQRNKGNFPGRFSGRQFSNSRSEMNVSTLELGDSALYLCASSLRDRAGEQYFGPGTRLTVT.

This chain links TRBV5-4 with TRBJ2-3; 12 bases agree with TRBD2. After removal of 3 bases from V and 2 bases from J, the junction contained 4 bases not matched to a gene. In germline, CDR1 is SGHNT, CDR2 YYREEE (reference sequence). This CDR3 spans 16 amino acids. The CDR3 spells CASSSGLAGITDTQYF. The CDR3 coding sequence is TGTGCCAGCAGCTCCGGACTAGCGGGGATCACAGATACGCAGTATTTT.

This clone occurred a few times. The chain employs TRBV4-2 and TRBJ1-2, with a tentative D call TRBD1 (5 bases). This CDR3 spans 17 amino acids. The germline V gene has CDR1 LGHNA and CDR2 YNFKEQ. Trimming stripped 3 bases from V and 3 bases from J, with 20 bases between. CDR3: CASSQPPGRSTYYGYTF. The CDR3 DNA follows: TGTGCCAGCAGCCAGCCGCCGGGACGGTCAACCTACTATGGCTACACCTTC.

This clone was counted once. The rearrangement links TRBV19 to TRBJ1-3, with D uncertain. There are 14 residues in the CDR3. Germline loops: CDR1 LNHDA, CDR2 SQIVND (reference sequence). Trimming took 3 bases from V and 0 from J, leaving 6 bases between them. The CDR3 DNA follows: TGTGCCAGTAGTATCGACCCCTCTGGAAACACCATATATTTT. This sequence encodes CASSIDPSGNTIYF.

This clone has just a few counts. The CDR3 spells CASSQRVSLPYNEQFF. CDR3 DNA: TGCGCCAGCAGCCAGCGCGTCTCTCTCCCCTACAATGAGCAGTTCTTC. The genes are TRBV4-1 and TRBJ2-1; no clear D. Germline lookup yields CDR1 MGHRA and CDR2 YSYEKL. The V end lost 3 bases, the J end lost 2 bases, and 14 bases lay between the germline ends. CDR3 length: 16 residues.

The rearrangement links TRBV9 to TRBJ2-2; TRBD2 is a possible D gene (5 bases). Germline V gene sequence: CDR1 SGDLS, CDR2 YYNGEE. The length of the CDR3 is 13 residues. V was shortened by 1 base and J by 7 bases, with 8 bases between the two germline ends. The CDR3 is CASSVRGNGELFF. For the CDR3, the DNA is TGTGCCAGCAGCGTACGAGGGAACGGGGAGCTGTTTTTT.

This sequence joins TRBV5-1 and TRBJ1-1; tentative D call: TRBD1 (5 bases). This CDR3 is built from 15 residues. The germline gives CDR1 SGHRS, CDR2 YFSETQ. Trimming removed 4 bases from V and 8 bases from J, with 21 bases in between. CDR3 sequence (DNA): TGCGCCAGCAGCAAAGAAGTGTCCGGGACGAGGGAAGCTTTCTTT. It encodes CASSKEVSGTREAFF.

The J gene is TRBJ2-2, the V gene TRBV5-6; D is unresolved. The V gene's germline CDR1 is SGHDT and CDR2 YYEEEE. Trimming stripped 4 bases from V and 4 bases from J, with 14 bases between. The CDR3 has 15 residues. The CDR3 DNA is TGTGCCAGCAGCCGGGCCTCCCTCAGCACCGGGGAGCTGTTTTTT. Protein: CASSRASLSTGELFF.

The rearrangement uses TRBV6-5 and TRBJ2-5, with TRBD1 identical over 9 bases. The germline CDR1 and CDR2 sequences are MNHEY and SVGAGI. The length of the CDR3 is 13 residues. J gave up 4 bases and V 5 bases, and 2 bases lay outside the gene matches. CDR3 sequence reads: CASSRQGGETQYF. Here the CDR3 DNA reads TGTGCCAGCAGTCGACAGGGGGGAGAGACCCAGTACTTC.

CDR3 in DNA: TGCGCCAGCAGCTCTGGGACAGGGAGTCTTTTGGAGCAGTACTTC. It specifies CASSSGTGSLLEQYF. The rearrangement links TRBV5-1 to TRBJ2-7; 9 bases are shared with TRBD1. J was trimmed by 7 bases and V by 3 bases; bases with no gene match: 11. Germline CDR1 and CDR2: SGHRS and YFSETQ. The CDR3 is made up of 15 amino acids.

A few counts support this clone. The V call is TRBV9, the J call TRBJ2-2, with D perhaps matching TRBD1 (7 bases). The germline V gene encodes CDR1 SGDLS and CDR2 YYNGEE. V dropped 3 bases and J dropped 4 bases, with 19 bases sitting between them. The CDR3 has 17 residues. The CDR3 loop reads CASSDPVGGGLTGELFF. CDR3 bases: TGTGCCAGCAGCGACCCCGTTGGAGGGGGCCTCACCGGGGAGCTGTTTTTT.

This clone was counted once. J is TRBJ1-1 and V is TRBV19; TRBD1 is a possible D gene (6 bases). V dropped 6 bases and J dropped 0 bases, with 14 bases sitting between them. Germline CDR1 LNHDA, CDR2 SQIVND (reference sequence). CDR3 size: 15 residues. The CDR3 is CASSVRGYMNTEAFF. The CDR3 DNA is TGTGCCAGTAGCGTCAGGGGCTACATGAACACTGAAGCTTTCTTT.

This clone was seen a few times. J is TRBJ2-1 and V is TRBV7-9; no reliable D call. This CDR3 is 12 amino acids long. The germline V and J ends were trimmed by 5 bases and 8 bases, with 10 bases remaining between them. Per the germline V gene, CDR1 is SEHNR and CDR2 is FQNEAQ (reference sequence). The CDR3 DNA is TGTGCCAGCAGCCGGGTTGGCGATGAGCAGTTCTTC. It codes for CASSRVGDEQFF.

J is TRBJ1-4 and V is TRBV18, with D possibly matching TRBD1 (5 bases). Trimming shortened V by 2 bases and J by 7 bases, and 14 bases separated the two germline ends. The CDR3 has 15 residues. In germline, CDR1 is KGHSH, CDR2 LQKENI. DNA for the CDR3: TGTGCCAGCTCACCAAAGGCAGGGTCACTTGAAAAACTGTTTTTT. As protein: CASSPKAGSLEKLFF.

In this sample, this clone turned up a few times. The chain has TRBV27 and TRBJ1-2; no firm D call. Germline CDR1 and CDR2: MNHEY and SMNVEV (reference sequence). V lost 5 bases and J 8 bases, leaving 15 bases between the germline ends. CDR3 length: 13 residues. CDR3 in amino acids: CASSLPTGRGYTF. The CDR3, as DNA: TGTGCCAGCAGTCTCCCCACGGGTCGGGGCTACACCTTC.

The CDR3 DNA reads as TGTGCCAGTAGTATAGCGGGCCTTAGCTCCTACGAGCAGTACTTC. Amino acids: CASSIAGLSSYEQYF. V and J are TRBV19 and TRBJ2-7; no reliable D call. Trimming left V 1 base short and J 0 bases short, with 10 bases between. The CDR3 is made up of 15 amino acids. Germline V gene sequence: CDR1 LNHDA, CDR2 SQIVND (reference sequence).